This T cell receptor beta chain was captured by sequencing in a study of T cell responses to AZD1222 COVID-19 vaccine. The germline gives CDR1 SGHTS, CDR2 YDEGEE. Trimming left V 0 bases short and J 8 bases short, with 14 bases between. The CDR3 totals 15 residues. The protocol was immunoSEQ multiplex PCR, while the TCRdb copy is restricted to in-frame clones and leaves out a portion. The table lists around 140,000 clones, more than 90% of them singletons. The chain couples TRBV5-8 to TRBJ1-4; D unresolved. This clonotype originated in an adult who received the AZD1222 COVID-19 vaccine. The specimen was peripheral blood, collected 28 days after the second AZD1222 dose. In DNA, the CDR3 is TGTGCCAGCAGCTTGGTTTCGGTGGCAGAGGAAAAACTGTTTTTT. It yields the protein CASSLVSVAEEKLFF. Full variable domain (rest looked up from reference TRBV5-8 and TRBJ1-4): EAGVTQSPTHLIKTRGQQATLRCSPISGHTSVYWYQQALGLGLQFLLWYDEGEERNRGNFPPRFSGRQFPNYSSELNVNALELEDSALYLCASSLVSVAEEKLFFGSGTQLSVL.